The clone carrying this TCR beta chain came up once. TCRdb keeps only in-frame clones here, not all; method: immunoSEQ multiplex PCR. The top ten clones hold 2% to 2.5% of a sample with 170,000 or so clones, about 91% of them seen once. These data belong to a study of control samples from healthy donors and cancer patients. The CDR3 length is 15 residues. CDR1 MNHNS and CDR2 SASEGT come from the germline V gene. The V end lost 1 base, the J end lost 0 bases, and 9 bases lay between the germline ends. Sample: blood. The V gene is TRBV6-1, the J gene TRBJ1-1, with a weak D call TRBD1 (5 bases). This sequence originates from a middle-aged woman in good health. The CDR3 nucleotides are TGTGCCAGCAGTGAAGAGGGCAGGGTGAACACTGAAGCTTTCTTT. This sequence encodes CASSEEGRVNTEAFF.